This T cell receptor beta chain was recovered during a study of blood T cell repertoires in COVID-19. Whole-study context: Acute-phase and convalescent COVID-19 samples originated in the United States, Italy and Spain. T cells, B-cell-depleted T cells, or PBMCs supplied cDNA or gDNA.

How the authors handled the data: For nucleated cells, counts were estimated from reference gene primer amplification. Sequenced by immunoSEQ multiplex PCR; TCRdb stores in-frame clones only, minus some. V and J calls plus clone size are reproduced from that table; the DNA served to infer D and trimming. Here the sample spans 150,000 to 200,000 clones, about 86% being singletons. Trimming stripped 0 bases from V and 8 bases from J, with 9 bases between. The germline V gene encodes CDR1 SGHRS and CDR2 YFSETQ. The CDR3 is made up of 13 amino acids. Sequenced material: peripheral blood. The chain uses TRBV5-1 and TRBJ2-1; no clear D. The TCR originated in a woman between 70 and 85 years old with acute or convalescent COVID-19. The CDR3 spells CASSLAAGDEQFF. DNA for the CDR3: TGCGCCAGCAGCTTGGCGGCAGGCGATGAGCAGTTCTTC.